This T cell receptor (beta chain) was profiled in a study of blood T cell repertoires in COVID-19. Only in-frame clones appear in the TCRdb table, and some are missing; sequencing was by immunoSEQ multiplex PCR. The table shows approximately 97,000 clones, with approximately 90% occurring only once. Seattle participants joined during active infection and were tracked over time. This sequence originates from a woman in her 50s with COVID-19, enrolled during active disease. Sequencing was performed on peripheral blood.

The CDR3 here is CASSPHNSPLHF. The CDR3 DNA reads TGTGCCAGCAGCCCTCATAATTCACCCCTCCACTTT. V and J are TRBV7-8 and TRBJ1-6; D is uncertain. CDR1 and CDR2 from the germline V gene are SGHVS and FQNEAQ. The CDR3 loop spans 12 amino acids. Trimming removed 5 bases at V and 5 bases at J, with 4 bases between.